These T cell receptor beta chains were read from a single sample in a study of vaccination and CD4 T cells after COVID-19. MiXCR, run by TCRdb on the PCR reads, gives a single entry per CDR3 protein. The table lists 15,000 to 20,000 distinct CDR3 sequences, over 50% of them singletons, with 20% to 25% in the top ten. These receptors' targets are unknown. The sequenced sample was CD4+ T cells from blood, cultured in vitro, obtained about 7 months after SARS-CoV-2 vaccination. The receptors shown here come from a human donor who had recovered from COVID-19. CDR3s include the opening cysteine and the closing phenylalanine or tryptophan. Each record gives: J gene, clone size, CDR3 length, V gene, D gene, CDR3 DNA, CDR3 protein. D genes are given only for firm matches. Size values are once, few and many counts, or a class for expanded clones, and some rows have none.

>TRBJ1-5|once|15|TRBV24-1|TRBD1
TGTGCCACCAGTTTAACGGGACAGGTCAATCAGCCCCAGCATTTT
CATSLTGQVNQPQHF
>TRBJ1-6|NA|13|TRBV18|NA
TGTGCCAGCTCACCAGACTATAATTCACCCCTCCACTTT
CASSPDYNSPLHF
>TRBJ1-6|few|14|TRBV25-1|NA
TGTGCCAGCAGTGATAATAACTGGCTTTCACCCCTCCACTTT
CASSDNNWLSPLHF
>TRBJ2-3|NA|13|TRBV29-1|TRBD2
TGCAGCGGGGATAGCGGGGGCACAGATACGCAGTATTTT
CSGDSGGTDTQYF
>TRBJ1-6|few|14|TRBV19|NA
TGTGCCACTTCGGACAGTACTTATAATTCACCCCTCCACTTT
CATSDSTYNSPLHF
>TRBJ2-5|NA|13|TRBV7-9|NA
TGTGCCAGCAGTGAGCGGAGCCAAGAGACCCAGTACTTC
CASSERSQETQYF
>TRBJ1-6|few|15|TRBV19|NA
TGTGCCAGTAGTATTGGGGGACATAACAATTCACCCCTCCACTTT
CASSIGGHNNSPLHF
>TRBJ2-7|NA|15|TRBV7-2|TRBD2
TGTGCCAGCAGCTTCGGACTAGCGGGGGTGTACGAGCAGTACTTC
CASSFGLAGVYEQYF
>TRBJ1-1|NA|13|TRBV27|NA
TGTGCCAGCAGTTTAGCGTCCGGGACCCAAGCTTTCTTT
CASSLASGTQAFF
>TRBJ1-1|NA|15|TRBV6-1|TRBD1
TGTGCCAGCAGGGTTTGGGACAGGGTGGTCACTGAAGCTTTCTTT
CASRVWDRVVTEAFF
>TRBJ1-5|NA|13|TRBV6-1|TRBD1
TGTGCCAGCACTAGAGCCCAGGGGGGGCCCCAGCATTTT
CASTRAQGGPQHF
>TRBJ2-3|NA|14|TRBV28|NA
TGTGCCAGCAGTCTTCGGGGGTTCACAGATACGCAGTATTTT
CASSLRGFTDTQYF
>TRBJ1-2|NA|15|TRBV2|NA
TGTGCCAGCAGTGATAATCGGGTAACTAACTATGGCTACACCTTC
CASSDNRVTNYGYTF
>TRBJ1-5|NA|13|TRBV6-6|NA
TGTGCCAGCAGTTACTTTGTAAATCAGCCCCAGCGTTTT
CASSYFVNQPQRF
>TRBJ2-3|few|13|TRBV24-1|NA
TGTGCCACCAGTGAAGGTGTAGAGGATACGCAGTATTTT
CATSEGVEDTQYF
>TRBJ2-1|few|14|TRBV21-1|NA
TGTGCCAGCAGCATGGACAGCCCATACAATGAGCAGTTCTTC
CASSMDSPYNEQFF
>TRBJ2-7|NA|12|TRBV2|NA
TGTGCCAGCATGAGACAGGAGCTGGGGCAGTACTTC
CASMRQELGQYF
>TRBJ2-3|NA|14|TRBV2|TRBD2
TGTGCCAGCAGTACTAGCGGGGGGGCAGATACGCAGTATTTT
CASSTSGGADTQYF
>TRBJ2-1|NA|14|TRBV7-8|TRBD1
TGTGCCAGCAGCTTAGGGACAGGCTACAATGAGCAGTTCTTC
CASSLGTGYNEQFF
>TRBJ1-1|NA|12|TRBV2|NA
TGTGCCAGCAACTACGGAAACCTTGAAGCTTTCTTT
CASNYGNLEAFF
>TRBJ2-5|NA|15|TRBV10-3|NA
TGTGCCATCAGTGAGTCGAGGGGTCTAATTCAGACCCAGTACTTC
CAISESRGLIQTQYF
>TRBJ2-1|NA|18|TRBV15|TRBD2
TGTGCCACCAGCAGAGATCGGACTAGCGGGGGGACCTACAATGAGCAGTTCTTC
CATSRDRTSGGTYNEQFF
>TRBJ2-1|NA|17|TRBV7-7|TRBD1
TGTGCTAGCAGCTTAAAAATAGGGGGACAGGGGGCCAGTGAGCAGTTCTTC
CASSLKIGGQGASEQFF
>TRBJ2-3|NA|20|TRBV2|NA
TGTGCCAGCATTGCCCCGGGTGGGATGGGCGGTAGCAGGGGCACAGATACGCAGTATTTT
CASIAPGGMGGSRGTDTQYF
>TRBJ1-2|NA|16|TRBV5-4|NA
TGTGCCAGCAGCTTGGGATCGGGACACCCACTCTATGGCTACACCTTC
CASSLGSGHPLYGYTF
>TRBJ2-1|once|14|TRBV6-1|NA
TGTGCCAGCAGTCGCTGGGGGGCCCACAATGAGCAGTTCTTC
CASSRWGAHNEQFF
>TRBJ2-1|NA|13|TRBV11-3|NA
TGTGCCAGCAGCTTAGATACAAGCGTTGAGCAGTTCTTC
CASSLDTSVEQFF
>TRBJ2-7|NA|16|TRBV20-1|TRBD2
TGCAGTGCTAGTACGACTAGCGGGGGAAGCTCCTACGAGCAGTACTTC
CSASTTSGGSSYEQYF
>TRBJ1-1|few|13|TRBV6-1|NA
TGTGCCAGCAGTGACCCAGGGGATACTGAAGCTTTCTTT
CASSDPGDTEAFF
>TRBJ2-5|NA|14|TRBV15|NA
TGTGCCACCAGCAGAGCAGCGAGGGGGGAGACCCAGTACTTC
CATSRAARGETQYF
>TRBJ2-7|NA|13|TRBV20-1|TRBD2
TGCAGTGCGTGGACCGGGACTACTTACGAGCAGTACTTC
CSAWTGTTYEQYF
>TRBJ2-6|NA|15|TRBV19|NA
TGTGCCAGTAGTATAGGAGGCTCTGGGGCCAACGTCCTGACTTTC
CASSIGGSGANVLTF
>TRBJ1-4|NA|14|TRBV15|TRBD1
TGTGCCACCAGCAGAGCCGGGACAGATGAAAAACTGTTTTTT
CATSRAGTDEKLFF
>TRBJ2-7|NA|12|TRBV27|TRBD1
TGTGCCAGCAGCCGGGACAGATTCGAGCAGTACTTC
CASSRDRFEQYF
>TRBJ1-1|NA|13|TRBV6-1|NA
TGTGCCAGCACCTATCCGGGGGGCACTGAAGCTTTCTTT
CASTYPGGTEAFF
>TRBJ1-2|NA|14|TRBV6-1|TRBD1
TGTGCCAGCAGCCGCGGACAGGGCGACTATGGCTACACCTTC
CASSRGQGDYGYTF
>TRBJ2-7|few|14|TRBV6-5|NA
TGTGCCAGCAGTTATAGGTGGATAAGTGACGAGCAGTACTTC
CASSYRWISDEQYF
>TRBJ2-2|NA|13|TRBV15|NA
TGTGCCACCAGCTATTTAGACCCCGGGGAGCTGTTTTTT
CATSYLDPGELFF
>TRBJ2-3|NA|15|TRBV20-1|NA
TGCAGTGCCCCCAGGCAGGGTAGCGGCGCAGATACGCAGTATTTT
CSAPRQGSGADTQYF
>TRBJ2-5|few|13|TRBV20-1|TRBD1
TGCAGTGCTAGGACAGGGTTCCAAGAGACCCAGTACTTC
CSARTGFQETQYF
>TRBJ2-7|few|16|TRBV5-4|NA
TGTGCCAGCAGCTTTGGCCCGAGCGTCAGTGGTCAGGAGCAGTACTTC
CASSFGPSVSGQEQYF
>TRBJ2-3|NA|18|TRBV4-3|TRBD2
TGCGCCAGCAGCCAGGACCTCGTTGGAGCGGGAAACGCAGATACGCAGTATTTT
CASSQDLVGAGNADTQYF
>TRBJ2-3|NA|15|TRBV19|TRBD1
TGTGCCAGTAGTATGGGTGGACAGGGGGCGAGGACGCAGTATTTT
CASSMGGQGARTQYF
>TRBJ2-3|NA|15|TRBV20-1|TRBD1
TGCAGTGCTAGAGAACGGGACAGGGGTGTGGATACGCAGTATTTT
CSARERDRGVDTQYF
>TRBJ1-5|NA|15|TRBV10-1|TRBD1
TGCGCCAGCAGTGAGGAGACAGGGGGCAATCAGCCCCAGCATTTT
CASSEETGGNQPQHF
>TRBJ2-1|NA|18|TRBV7-2|TRBD2
TGTGCCAGCAGCCCGGGGACTAGCGGGAGAGGATCCTACAATGAGCAGTTCTTC
CASSPGTSGRGSYNEQFF
>TRBJ2-7|once|13|TRBV11-3|NA
TGTGCCAGCAGCCCCCTTCGGGGCTACGAGCAGTACTTC
CASSPLRGYEQYF
>TRBJ1-6|NA|16|TRBV6-1|NA
TGTGCCAGCAGTCCGTTCCAGGGGAATTATAATTCACCCCTCCACTTT
CASSPFQGNYNSPLHF
>TRBJ1-5|NA|14|TRBV5-8|NA
TGTGCCAGCAGCTTGTGGGGTACCGATCAGCCCCAGCATTTT
CASSLWGTDQPQHF
>TRBJ1-2|medium-sized|13|TRBV18|NA
TGTGCCAGCTCATCGGGGCGTAACTATGGCTACACCTTC
CASSSGRNYGYTF
>TRBJ1-2|NA|14|TRBV30|TRBD1
TGTGCCTGGAGTGTAGGGCCAGGGGGCTACGGCTACACCTTC
CAWSVGPGGYGYTF
>TRBJ1-3|NA|16|TRBV12-3/TRBV12-4|TRBD1
TGTGCCAGCAGTAGATTGGACAGGGCAAATGGAAACACCATATATTTT
CASSRLDRANGNTIYF